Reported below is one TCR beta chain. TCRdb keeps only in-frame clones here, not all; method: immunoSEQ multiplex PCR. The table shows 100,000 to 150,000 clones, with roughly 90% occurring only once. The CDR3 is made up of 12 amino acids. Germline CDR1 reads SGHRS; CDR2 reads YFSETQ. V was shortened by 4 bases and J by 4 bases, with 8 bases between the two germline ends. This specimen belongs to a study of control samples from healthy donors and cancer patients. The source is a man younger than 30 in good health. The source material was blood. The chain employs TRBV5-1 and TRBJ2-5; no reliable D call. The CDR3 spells CASSHKGETQYF. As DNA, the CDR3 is TGCGCCAGCAGCCACAAGGGAGAGACCCAGTACTTC. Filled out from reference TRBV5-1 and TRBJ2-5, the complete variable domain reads KAGVTQTPRYLIKTRGQQVTLSCSPISGHRSVSWYQQTPGQGLQFLFEYFSETQRNKGNFPGRFSGRQFSNSRSEMNVSTLELGDSALYLCASSHKGETQYFGPGTRLLVL.